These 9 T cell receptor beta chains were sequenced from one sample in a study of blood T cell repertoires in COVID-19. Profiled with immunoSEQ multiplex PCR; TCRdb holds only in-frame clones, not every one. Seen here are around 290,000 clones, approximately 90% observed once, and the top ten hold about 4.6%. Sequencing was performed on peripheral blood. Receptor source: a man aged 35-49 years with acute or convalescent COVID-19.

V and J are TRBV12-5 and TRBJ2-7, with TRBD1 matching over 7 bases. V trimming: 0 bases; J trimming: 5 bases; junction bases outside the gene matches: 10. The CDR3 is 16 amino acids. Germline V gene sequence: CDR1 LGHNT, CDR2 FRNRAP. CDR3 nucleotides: TGTGCTAGTGGTTTGGTACTTGGCAGGGGGTCGAACGAGCAGTACTTC. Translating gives CASGLVLGRGSNEQYF.

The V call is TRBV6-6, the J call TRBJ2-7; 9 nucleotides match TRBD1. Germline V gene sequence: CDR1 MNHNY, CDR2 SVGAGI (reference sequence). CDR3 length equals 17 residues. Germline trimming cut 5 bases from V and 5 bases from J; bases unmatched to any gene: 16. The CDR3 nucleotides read TGTGCCAGCAGTCTTCCCCCGGACAGGGGTCACGTCGACGAGCAGTACTTC. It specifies CASSLPPDRGHVDEQYF.

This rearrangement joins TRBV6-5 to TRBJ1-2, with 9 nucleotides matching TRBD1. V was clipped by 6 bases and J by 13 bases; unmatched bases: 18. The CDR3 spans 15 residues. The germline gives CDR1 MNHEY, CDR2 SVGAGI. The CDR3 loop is CASRGPTRQGELATF. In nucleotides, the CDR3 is TGTGCCAGCAGAGGCCCCACTAGACAGGGGGAACTTGCCACCTTC.

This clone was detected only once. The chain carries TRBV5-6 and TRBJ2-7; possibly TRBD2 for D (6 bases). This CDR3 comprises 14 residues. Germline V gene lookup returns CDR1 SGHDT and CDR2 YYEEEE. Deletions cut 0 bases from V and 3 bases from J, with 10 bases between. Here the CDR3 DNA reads TGTGCCAGCAGCTTGGGGACGGACTACTACGAGCAGTACTTC. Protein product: CASSLGTDYYEQYF.

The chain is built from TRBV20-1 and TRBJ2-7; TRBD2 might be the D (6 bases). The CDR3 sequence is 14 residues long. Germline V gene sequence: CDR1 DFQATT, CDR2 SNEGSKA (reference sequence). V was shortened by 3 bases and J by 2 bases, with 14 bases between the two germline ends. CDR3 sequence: CSASPGPGAYEQYF. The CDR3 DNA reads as TGCAGTGCTAGTCCGGGACCGGGGGCCTACGAGCAGTACTTC.

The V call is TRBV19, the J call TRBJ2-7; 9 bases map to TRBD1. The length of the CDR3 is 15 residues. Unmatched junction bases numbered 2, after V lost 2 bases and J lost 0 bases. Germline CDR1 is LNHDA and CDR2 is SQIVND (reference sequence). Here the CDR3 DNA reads TGTGCCAGTAGTATATCACAGGGGGCCTCCTACGAGCAGTACTTC. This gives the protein CASSISQGASYEQYF.

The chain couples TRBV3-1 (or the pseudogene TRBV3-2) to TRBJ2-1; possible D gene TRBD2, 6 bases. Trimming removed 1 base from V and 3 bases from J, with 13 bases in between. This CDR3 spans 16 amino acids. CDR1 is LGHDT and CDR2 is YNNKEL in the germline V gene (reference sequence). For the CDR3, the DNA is TGTGCCAGCAGCCAAGTAGGAAGGCGGGACTACAATGAGCAGTTCTTC. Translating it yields CASSQVGRRDYNEQFF.

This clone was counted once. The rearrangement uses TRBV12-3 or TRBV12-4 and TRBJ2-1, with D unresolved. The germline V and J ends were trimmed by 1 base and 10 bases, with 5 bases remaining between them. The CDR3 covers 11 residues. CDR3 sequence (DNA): TGTGCCAGCAGTTTAGGAGCGGAGCAGTTCTTC. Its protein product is CASSLGAEQFF.

CDR3 amino acids: CASSLYRTGLNTEAFF. The CDR3 DNA reads as TGTGCCAGCAGCTTATATAGAACAGGCTTGAACACTGAAGCTTTCTTT. The chain recombines TRBV7-2 with TRBJ1-1; D is possibly TRBD1 (5 bases). Per germline, CDR1 SGHTA and CDR2 FQGNSA. Trimming removed 2 bases at V and 0 bases at J, with 13 bases between. The CDR3 is made up of 16 amino acids.